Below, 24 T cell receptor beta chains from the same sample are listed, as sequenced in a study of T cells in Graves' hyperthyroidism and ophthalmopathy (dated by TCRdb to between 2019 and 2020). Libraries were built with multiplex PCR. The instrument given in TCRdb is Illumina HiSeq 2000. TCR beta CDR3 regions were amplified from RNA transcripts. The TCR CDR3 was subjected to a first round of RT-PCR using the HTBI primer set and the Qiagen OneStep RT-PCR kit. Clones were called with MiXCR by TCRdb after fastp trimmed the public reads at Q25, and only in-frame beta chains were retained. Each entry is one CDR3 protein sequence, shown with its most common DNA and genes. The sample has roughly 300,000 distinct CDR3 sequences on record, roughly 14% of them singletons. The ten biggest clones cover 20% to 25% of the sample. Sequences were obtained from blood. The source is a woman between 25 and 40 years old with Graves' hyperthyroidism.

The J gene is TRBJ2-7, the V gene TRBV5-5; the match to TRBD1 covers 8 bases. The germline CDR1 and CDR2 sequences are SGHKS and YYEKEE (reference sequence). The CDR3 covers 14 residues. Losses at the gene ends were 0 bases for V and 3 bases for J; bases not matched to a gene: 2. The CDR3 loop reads CASSLVTGGYEQYF. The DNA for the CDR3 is TGTGCCAGCAGCTTGGTTACAGGGGGCTACGAGCAGTACTTC. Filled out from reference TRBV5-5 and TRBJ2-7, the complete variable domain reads DAGVTQSPTHLIKTRGQQVTLRCSPISGHKSVSWYQQVLGQGPQFIFQYYEKEERGRGNFPDRFSARQFPNYSSELNVNALLLGDSALYLCASSLVTGGYEQYFGPGTRLTVT.

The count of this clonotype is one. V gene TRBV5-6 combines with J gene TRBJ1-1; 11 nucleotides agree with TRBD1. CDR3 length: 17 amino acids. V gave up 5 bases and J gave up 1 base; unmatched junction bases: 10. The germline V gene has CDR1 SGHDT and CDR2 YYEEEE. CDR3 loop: CASRKGTGGTPNTEAFF. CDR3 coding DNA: TGTGCCAGCAGGAAAGGGACAGGGGGGACCCCGAACACTGAAGCTTTCTTT.

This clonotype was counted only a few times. This CDR3 reads CATSRRTTFAEQYF. The CDR3 DNA sequence: TGTGCCACCAGCAGAAGGACTACGTTCGCCGAGCAGTACTTC. The J gene is TRBJ2-7, the V gene TRBV15, with D tentatively TRBD2 (6 bases). The V and J ends lost 2 bases and 6 bases respectively, with 14 bases between them. The V gene's germline CDR1 is LNHNV and CDR2 YYDKDF (reference sequence). The CDR3 loop spans 14 amino acids.

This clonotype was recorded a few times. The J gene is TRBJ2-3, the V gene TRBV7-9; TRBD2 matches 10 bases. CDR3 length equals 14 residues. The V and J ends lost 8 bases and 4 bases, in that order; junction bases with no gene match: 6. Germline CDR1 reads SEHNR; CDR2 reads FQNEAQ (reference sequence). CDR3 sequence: CASPEREGPDTQYF. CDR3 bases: TGTGCCAGCCCGGAGCGGGAGGGCCCAGATACGCAGTATTTT.

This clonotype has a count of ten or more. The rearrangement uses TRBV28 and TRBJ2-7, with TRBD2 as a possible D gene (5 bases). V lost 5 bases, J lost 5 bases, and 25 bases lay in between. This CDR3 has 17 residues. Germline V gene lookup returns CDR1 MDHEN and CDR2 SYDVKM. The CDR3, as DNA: TGTGCCAGCAGTCCCCCCATGGTGGGAGTCCAAGTGAACGAGCAGTACTTC. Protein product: CASSPPMVGVQVNEQYF. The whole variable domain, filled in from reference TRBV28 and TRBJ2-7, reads DVKVTQSSRYLVKRTGEKVFLECVQDMDHENMFWYRQDPGLGLRLIYFSYDVKMKEKGDIPEGYSVSREKKERFSLILESASTNQTSMYLCASSPPMVGVQVNEQYFGPGTRLTVT.

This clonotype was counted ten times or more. The CDR3 bases are TGTGCCAGCAGCTTAGCCCCCCGGGATACGCAGTATTTT. It specifies CASSLAPRDTQYF. This sequence joins TRBV11-2 and TRBJ2-3; no reliable D call. Germline V gives CDR1 SGHAT, CDR2 FQNNGV. Trimming shortened V by 1 base and J by 6 bases, and 8 bases separated the two germline ends. The CDR3 length is 13 residues.

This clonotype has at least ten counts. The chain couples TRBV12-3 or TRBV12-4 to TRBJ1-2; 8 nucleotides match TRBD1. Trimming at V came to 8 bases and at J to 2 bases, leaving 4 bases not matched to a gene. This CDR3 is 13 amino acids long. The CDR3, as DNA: TGTGCCAGCGGGGACAGGAGAAACTATGGCTACACCTTC. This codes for CASGDRRNYGYTF.

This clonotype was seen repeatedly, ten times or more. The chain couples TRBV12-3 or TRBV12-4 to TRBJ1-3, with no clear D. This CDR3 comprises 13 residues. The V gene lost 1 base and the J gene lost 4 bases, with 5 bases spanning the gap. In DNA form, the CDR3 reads TGTGCCAGCAGTTTAGATTGGGGAAACACCATATATTTT. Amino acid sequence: CASSLDWGNTIYF.

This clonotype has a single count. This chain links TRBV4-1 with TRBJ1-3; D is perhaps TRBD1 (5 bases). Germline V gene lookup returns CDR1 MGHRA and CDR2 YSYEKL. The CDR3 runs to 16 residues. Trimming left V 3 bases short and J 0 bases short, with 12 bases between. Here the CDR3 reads CASSHPLRVSGNTIYF. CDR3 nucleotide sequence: TGCGCCAGCAGCCACCCACTCAGGGTCTCTGGAAACACCATATATTTT.

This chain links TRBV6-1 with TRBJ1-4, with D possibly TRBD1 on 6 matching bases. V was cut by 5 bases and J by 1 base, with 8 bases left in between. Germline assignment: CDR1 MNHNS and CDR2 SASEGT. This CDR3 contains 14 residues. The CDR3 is CASSRDKTNEKLFF. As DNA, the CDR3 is TGTGCCAGCAGTCGGGACAAAACTAATGAAAAACTGTTTTTT.

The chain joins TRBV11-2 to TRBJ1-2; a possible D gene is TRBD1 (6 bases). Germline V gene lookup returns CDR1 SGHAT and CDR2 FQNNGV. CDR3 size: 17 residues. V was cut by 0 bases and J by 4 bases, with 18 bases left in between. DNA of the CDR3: TGTGCCAGCAGCTTAGATGGAGGGGGACGGAGCGGCTATGGCTACACCTTC. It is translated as CASSLDGGGRSGYGYTF. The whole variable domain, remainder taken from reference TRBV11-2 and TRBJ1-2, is EAGVAQSPRYKIIEKRQSVAFWCNPISGHATLYWYQQILGQGPKLLIQFQNNGVVDDSQLPKDRFSAERLKGVDSTLKIQPAKLEDSAVYLCASSLDGGGRSGYGYTFGSGTRLTVV.

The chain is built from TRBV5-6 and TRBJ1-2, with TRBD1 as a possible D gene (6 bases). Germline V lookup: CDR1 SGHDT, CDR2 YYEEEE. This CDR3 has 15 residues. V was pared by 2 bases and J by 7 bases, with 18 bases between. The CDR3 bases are TGTGCCAGCAGCTTACTGCCCGGGACAAATGCTGGCTACACCTTC. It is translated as CASSLLPGTNAGYTF.

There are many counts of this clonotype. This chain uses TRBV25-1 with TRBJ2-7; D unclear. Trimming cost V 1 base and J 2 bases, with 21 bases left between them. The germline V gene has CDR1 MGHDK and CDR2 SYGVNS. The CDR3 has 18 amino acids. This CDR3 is CASSESRRNRVGAYEQYF. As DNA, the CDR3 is TGTGCCAGCAGTGAATCCCGACGTAACCGGGTCGGAGCCTACGAGCAGTACTTC.

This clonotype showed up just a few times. The CDR3 region is CSAPAESSGLNTEAFF. CDR3 DNA sequence: TGCAGTGCCCCGGCAGAATCCTCCGGGCTTAACACTGAAGCTTTCTTT. V gene TRBV20-1 combines with J gene TRBJ1-1; D unresolved. Trimming removed 6 bases at V and 2 bases at J, with 22 bases between. CDR1 and CDR2 (germline): DFQATT, SNEGSKA (reference sequence). The CDR3 is made up of 16 amino acids.

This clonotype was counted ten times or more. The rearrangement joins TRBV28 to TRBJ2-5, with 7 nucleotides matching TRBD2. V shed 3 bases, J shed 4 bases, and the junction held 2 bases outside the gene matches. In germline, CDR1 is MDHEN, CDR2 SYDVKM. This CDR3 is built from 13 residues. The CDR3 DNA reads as TGTGCCAGCAGTTTTGCGGGAGCAGAGACCCAGTACTTC. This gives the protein CASSFAGAETQYF.

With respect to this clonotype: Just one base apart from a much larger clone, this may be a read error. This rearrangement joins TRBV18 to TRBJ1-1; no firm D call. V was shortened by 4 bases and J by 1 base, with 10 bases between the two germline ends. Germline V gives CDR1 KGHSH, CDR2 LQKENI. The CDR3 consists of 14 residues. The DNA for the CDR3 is TGTGCCAGCTCACAAAGGGATAGGAACACTGAAGCTTTCTTT. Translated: CASSQRDRNTEAFF. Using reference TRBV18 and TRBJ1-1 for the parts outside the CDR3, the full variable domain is NAGVMQNPRHLVRRRGQEARLRCSPMKGHSHVYWYRQLPEEGLKFMVYLQKENIIDESGMPKERFSAEFPKEGPSILRIQQVVRGDSAAYFCASSQRDRNTEAFFGQGTRLTVV.

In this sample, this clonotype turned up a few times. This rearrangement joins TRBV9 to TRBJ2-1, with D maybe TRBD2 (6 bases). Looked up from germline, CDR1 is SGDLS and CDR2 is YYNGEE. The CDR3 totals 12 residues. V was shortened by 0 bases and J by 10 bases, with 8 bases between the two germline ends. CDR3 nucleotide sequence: TGTGCCAGCAGCGTAGGTGGAGGGGAGCAGTTCTTC. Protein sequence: CASSVGGGEQFF.

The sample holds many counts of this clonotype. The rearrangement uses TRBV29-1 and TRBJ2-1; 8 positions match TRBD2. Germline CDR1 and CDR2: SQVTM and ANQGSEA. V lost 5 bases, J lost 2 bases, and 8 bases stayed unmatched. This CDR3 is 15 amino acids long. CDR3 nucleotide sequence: TGCAGCGTTTTCGGGGGGGGGGAAACCTACAATGAGCAGTTCTTC. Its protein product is CSVFGGGETYNEQFF.

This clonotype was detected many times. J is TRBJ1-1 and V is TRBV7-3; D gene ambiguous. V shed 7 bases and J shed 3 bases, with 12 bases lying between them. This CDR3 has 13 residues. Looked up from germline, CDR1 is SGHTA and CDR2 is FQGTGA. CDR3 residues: CASKIRRDTEAFF. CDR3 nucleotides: TGTGCCAGCAAAATTCGGCGGGACACTGAAGCTTTCTTT.

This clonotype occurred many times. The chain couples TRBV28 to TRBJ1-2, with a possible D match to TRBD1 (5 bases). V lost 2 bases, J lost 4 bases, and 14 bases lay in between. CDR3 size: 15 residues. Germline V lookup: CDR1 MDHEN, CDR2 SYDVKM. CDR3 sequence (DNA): TGTGCCAGCAGTTTAGTCCGGGACGGCCGCTATGGCTACACCTTC. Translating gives CASSLVRDGRYGYTF.

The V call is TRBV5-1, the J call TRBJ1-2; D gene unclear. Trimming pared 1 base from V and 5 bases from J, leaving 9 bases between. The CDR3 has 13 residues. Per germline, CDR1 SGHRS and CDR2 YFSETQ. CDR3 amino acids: CASSLMGKYGYTF. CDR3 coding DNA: TGCGCCAGCAGCTTGATGGGAAAATATGGCTACACCTTC.

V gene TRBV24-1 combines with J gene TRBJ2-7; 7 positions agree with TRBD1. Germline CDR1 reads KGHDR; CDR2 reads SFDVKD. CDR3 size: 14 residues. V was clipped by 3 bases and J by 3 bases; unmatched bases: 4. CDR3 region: CATSDPDRLYEQYF. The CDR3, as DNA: TGTGCCACCAGTGATCCGGACAGGCTCTACGAGCAGTACTTC.

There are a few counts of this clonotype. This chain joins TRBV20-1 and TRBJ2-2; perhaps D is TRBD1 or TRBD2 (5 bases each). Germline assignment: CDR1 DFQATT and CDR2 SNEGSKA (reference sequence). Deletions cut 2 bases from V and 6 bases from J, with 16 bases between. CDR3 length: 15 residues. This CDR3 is CSARPAGVGAGELFF. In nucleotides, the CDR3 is TGCAGTGCTAGACCCGCGGGCGTGGGGGCCGGGGAGCTGTTTTTT.

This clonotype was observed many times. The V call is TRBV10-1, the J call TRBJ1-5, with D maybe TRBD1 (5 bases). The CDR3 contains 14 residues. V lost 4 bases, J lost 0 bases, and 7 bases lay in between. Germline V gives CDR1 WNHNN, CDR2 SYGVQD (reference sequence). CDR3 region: CASSGQLSNQPQHF. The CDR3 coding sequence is TGCGCCAGCAGTGGACAGCTTAGCAATCAGCCCCAGCATTTT.